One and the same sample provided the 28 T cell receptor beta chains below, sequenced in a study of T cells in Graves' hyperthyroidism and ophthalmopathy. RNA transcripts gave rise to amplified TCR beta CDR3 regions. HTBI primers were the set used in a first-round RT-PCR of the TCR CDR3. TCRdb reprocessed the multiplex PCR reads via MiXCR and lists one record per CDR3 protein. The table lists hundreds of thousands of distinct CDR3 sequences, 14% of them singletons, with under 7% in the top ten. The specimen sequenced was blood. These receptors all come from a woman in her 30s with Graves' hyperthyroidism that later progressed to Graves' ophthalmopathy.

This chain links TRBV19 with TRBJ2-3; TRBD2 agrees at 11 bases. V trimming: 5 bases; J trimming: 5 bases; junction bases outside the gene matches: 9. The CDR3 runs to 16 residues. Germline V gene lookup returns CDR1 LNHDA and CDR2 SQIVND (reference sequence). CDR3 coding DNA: TGTGCCAGTAGTGCCCCATTCCTAGCGGGAGGAGATACGCAGTATTTT. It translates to CASSAPFLAGGDTQYF.

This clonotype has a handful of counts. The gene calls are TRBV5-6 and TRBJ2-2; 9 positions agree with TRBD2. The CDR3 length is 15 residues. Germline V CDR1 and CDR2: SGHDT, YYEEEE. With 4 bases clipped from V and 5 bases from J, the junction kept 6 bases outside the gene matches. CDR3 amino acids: CASSPGLAETGELFF. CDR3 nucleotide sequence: TGTGCCAGCAGCCCGGGACTAGCTGAGACCGGGGAGCTGTTTTTT.

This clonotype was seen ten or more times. The CDR3 is CASSSTVVEQFF. Written as DNA, the CDR3 is TGTGCCAGCAGCTCGACGGTGGTTGAGCAGTTCTTC. This chain connects TRBV7-2 to TRBJ2-1; no definite D call. The CDR3 is 12 amino acids. Trimming shortened V by 4 bases and J by 9 bases, and 10 bases separated the two germline ends. In germline, CDR1 is SGHTA, CDR2 FQGNSA.

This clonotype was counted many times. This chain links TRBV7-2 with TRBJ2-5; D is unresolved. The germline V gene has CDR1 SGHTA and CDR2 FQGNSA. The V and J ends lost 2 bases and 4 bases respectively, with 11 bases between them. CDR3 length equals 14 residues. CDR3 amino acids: CASSLFNIRETQYF. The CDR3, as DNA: TGTGCCAGCAGCTTATTCAATATCCGAGAGACCCAGTACTTC. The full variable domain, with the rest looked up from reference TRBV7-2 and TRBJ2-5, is GAGVSQSPSNKVTEKGKDVELRCDPISGHTALYWYRQSLGQGLEFLIYFQGNSAPDKSGLPSDRFSAERTGGSVSTLTIQRTQQEDSAVYLCASSLFNIRETQYFGPGTRLLVL.

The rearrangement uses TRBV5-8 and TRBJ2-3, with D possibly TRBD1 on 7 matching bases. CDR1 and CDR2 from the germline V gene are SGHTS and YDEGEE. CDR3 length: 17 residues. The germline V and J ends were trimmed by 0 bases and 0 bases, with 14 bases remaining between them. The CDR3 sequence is CASSLAGDSGSTDTQYF. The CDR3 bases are TGTGCCAGCAGCTTGGCGGGGGACAGTGGAAGCACAGATACGCAGTATTTT.

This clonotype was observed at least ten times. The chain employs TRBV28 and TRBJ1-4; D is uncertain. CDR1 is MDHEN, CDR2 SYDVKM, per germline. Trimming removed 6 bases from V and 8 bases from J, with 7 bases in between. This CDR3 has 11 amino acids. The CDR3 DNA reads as TGTGCCAGCAGCGCACAGGAAAAACTGTTTTTT. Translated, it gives CASSAQEKLFF. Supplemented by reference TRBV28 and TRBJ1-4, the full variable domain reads DVKVTQSSRYLVKRTGEKVFLECVQDMDHENMFWYRQDPGLGLRLIYFSYDVKMKEKGDIPEGYSVSREKKERFSLILESASTNQTSMYLCASSAQEKLFFGSGTQLSVL.

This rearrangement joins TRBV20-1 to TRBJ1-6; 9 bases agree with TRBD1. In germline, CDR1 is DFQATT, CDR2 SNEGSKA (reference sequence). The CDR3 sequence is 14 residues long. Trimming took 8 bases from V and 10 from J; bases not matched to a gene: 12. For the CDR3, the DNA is TGCAGTTGCCGAACCGGGACAGGGAGGTCACCCCTCCACTTT. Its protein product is CSCRTGTGRSPLHF.

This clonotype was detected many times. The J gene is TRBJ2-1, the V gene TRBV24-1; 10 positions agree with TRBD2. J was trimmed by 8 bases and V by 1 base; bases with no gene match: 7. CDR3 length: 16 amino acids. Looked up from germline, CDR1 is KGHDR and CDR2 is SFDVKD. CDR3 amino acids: CATSDFGGTSVDEQFF. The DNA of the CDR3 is TGTGCCACCAGTGATTTCGGTGGGACTAGCGTCGATGAGCAGTTCTTC.

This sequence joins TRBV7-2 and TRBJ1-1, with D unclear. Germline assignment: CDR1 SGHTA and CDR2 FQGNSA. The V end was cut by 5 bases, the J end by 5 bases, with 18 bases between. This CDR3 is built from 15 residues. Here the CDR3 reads CASSLNGEGGTEAFF. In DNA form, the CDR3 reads TGTGCCAGCAGCCTCAATGGGGAGGGAGGGACTGAAGCTTTCTTT.

The CDR3 here is CASSVTGGRTEAFF. The CDR3 DNA follows: TGTGCCAGCAGTGTCACAGGGGGCAGGACTGAAGCTTTCTTT. The chain recombines TRBV2 with TRBJ1-1; TRBD1 matches 9 bases. Germline loops: CDR1 SNHLY, CDR2 FYNNEI. The CDR3 sequence is 14 residues long. The V segment lost 4 bases and the J segment 5 bases; nucleotides outside the gene matches: 5.

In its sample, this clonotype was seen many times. The CDR3 protein is CASSPAGGRETQYF. CDR3 coding DNA: TGTGCCAGCTCACCAGCGGGGGGCCGGGAGACCCAGTACTTC. The chain uses TRBV18 and TRBJ2-5; 8 bases match TRBD2. Trimming removed 2 bases from V and 5 bases from J; junction bases left unmatched: 4. The CDR3 length is 14 residues. From germline, CDR1 is KGHSH and CDR2 LQKENI.

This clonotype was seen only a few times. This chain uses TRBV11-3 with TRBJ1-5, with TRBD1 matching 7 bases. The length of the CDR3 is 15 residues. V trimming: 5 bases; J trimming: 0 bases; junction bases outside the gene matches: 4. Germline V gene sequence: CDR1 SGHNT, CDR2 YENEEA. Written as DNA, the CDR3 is TGTGCCAGCAGCCCGGGACAGTTTAGCAATCAGCCCCAGCATTTT. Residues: CASSPGQFSNQPQHF. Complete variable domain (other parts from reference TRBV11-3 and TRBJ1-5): EAGVVQSPRYKIIEKKQPVAFWCNPISGHNTLYWYLQNLGQGPELLIRYENEEAVDDSQLPKDRFSAERLKGVDSTLKIQPAELGDSAVYLCASSPGQFSNQPQHFGDGTRLSIL.

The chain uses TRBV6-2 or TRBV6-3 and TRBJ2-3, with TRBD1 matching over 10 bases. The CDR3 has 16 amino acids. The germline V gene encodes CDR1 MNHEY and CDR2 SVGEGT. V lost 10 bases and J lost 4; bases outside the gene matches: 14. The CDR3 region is CATEPSDRGQADTQYF. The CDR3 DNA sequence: TGTGCCACCGAACCCTCCGACAGGGGGCAGGCAGATACGCAGTATTTT.

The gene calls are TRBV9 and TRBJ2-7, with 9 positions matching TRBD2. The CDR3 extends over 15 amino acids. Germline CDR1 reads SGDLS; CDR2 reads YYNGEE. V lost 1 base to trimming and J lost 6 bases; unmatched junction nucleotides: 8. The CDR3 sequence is CASSVLGSGSGEQYF. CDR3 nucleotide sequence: TGTGCCAGCAGCGTACTCGGTAGCGGGAGCGGCGAGCAGTACTTC.

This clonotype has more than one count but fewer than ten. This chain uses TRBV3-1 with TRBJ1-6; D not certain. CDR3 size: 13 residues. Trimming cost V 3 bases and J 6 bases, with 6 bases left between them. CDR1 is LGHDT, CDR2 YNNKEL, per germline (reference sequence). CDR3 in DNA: TGTGCCAGCAGCCACCGGGGTAATTCACCCCTCCACTTT. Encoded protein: CASSHRGNSPLHF.

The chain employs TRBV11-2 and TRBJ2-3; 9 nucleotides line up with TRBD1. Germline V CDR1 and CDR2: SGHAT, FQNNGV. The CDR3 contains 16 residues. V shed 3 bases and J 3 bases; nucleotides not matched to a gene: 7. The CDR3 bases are TGTGCCAGCAGCTTGGATCCCGGGACAGGGACAGATACGCAGTATTTT. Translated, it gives CASSLDPGTGTDTQYF.

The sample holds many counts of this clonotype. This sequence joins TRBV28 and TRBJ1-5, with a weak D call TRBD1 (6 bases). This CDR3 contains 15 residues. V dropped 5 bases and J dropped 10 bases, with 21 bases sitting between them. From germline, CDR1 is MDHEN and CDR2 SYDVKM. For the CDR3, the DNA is TGTGCCAGCAGTGACCCTTGGGGGGCTGACGTCCCCCAGCATTTT. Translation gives CASSDPWGADVPQHF.

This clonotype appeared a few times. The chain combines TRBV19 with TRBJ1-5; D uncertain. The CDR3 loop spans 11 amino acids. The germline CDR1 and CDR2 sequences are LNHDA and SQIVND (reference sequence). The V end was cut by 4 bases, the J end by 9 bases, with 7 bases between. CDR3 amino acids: CASSTVGPQHF. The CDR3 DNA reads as TGTGCCAGTAGTACCGTAGGGCCCCAGCATTTT.

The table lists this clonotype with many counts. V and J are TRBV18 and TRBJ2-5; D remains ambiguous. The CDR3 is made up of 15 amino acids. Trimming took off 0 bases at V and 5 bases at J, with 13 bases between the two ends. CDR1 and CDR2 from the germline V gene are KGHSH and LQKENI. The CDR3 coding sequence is TGTGCCAGCTCACCACCGGTAGGCGAATCTGAGACCCAGTACTTC. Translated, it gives CASSPPVGESETQYF.

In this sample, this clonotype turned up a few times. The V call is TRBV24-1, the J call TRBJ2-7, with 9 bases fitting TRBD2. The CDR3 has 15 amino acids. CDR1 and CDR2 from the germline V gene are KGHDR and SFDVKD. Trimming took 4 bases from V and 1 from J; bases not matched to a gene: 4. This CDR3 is CATSESSGDSYEQYF. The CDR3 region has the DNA TGTGCCACCAGTGAGTCTAGCGGGGATTCCTACGAGCAGTACTTC.

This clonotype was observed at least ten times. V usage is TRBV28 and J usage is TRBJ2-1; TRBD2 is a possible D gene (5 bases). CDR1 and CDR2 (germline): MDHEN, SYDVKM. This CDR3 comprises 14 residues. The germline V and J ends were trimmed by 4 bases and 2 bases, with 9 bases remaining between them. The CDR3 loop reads CASSSASTYNEQFF. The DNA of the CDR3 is TGTGCCAGCAGTTCGGCTAGCACCTACAATGAGCAGTTCTTC. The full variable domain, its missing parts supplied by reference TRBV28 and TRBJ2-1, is DVKVTQSSRYLVKRTGEKVFLECVQDMDHENMFWYRQDPGLGLRLIYFSYDVKMKEKGDIPEGYSVSREKKERFSLILESASTNQTSMYLCASSSASTYNEQFFGPGTRLTVL.

The CDR3 spells CASSEGQGSSNEQFF. CDR3 nucleotide sequence: TGTGCCAGCAGTGAAGGGCAGGGATCGTCGAATGAGCAGTTCTTC. The chain recombines TRBV6-1 with TRBJ2-1; TRBD1 might be the D (5 bases). The ends were cut back, 1 base at V and 7 bases at J, with 14 bases in the middle. Germline V CDR1 and CDR2: MNHNS, SASEGT. This CDR3 has 15 amino acids.

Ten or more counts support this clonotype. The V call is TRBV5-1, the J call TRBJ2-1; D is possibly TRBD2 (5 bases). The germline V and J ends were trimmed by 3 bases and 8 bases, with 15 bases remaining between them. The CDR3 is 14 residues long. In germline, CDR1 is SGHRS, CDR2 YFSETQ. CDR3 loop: CASSWGTGLYEQFF. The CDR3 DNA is TGCGCCAGCAGCTGGGGAACGGGGTTGTATGAGCAGTTCTTC.

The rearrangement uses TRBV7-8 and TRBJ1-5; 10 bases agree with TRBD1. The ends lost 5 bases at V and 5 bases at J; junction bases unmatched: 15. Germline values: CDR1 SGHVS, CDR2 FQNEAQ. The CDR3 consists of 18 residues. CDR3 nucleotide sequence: TGTGCCAGCAGCCCCGGACAGGGGGAAGGGGTGTTCCATCAGCCCCAGCATTTT. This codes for CASSPGQGEGVFHQPQHF. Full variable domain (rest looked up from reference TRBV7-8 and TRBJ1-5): GAGVSQSPRYKVAKRGQDVALRCDPISGHVSLFWYQQALGQGPEFLTYFQNEAQLDKSGLPSDRFFAERPEGSVSTLKIQRTQQEDSAVYLCASSPGQGEGVFHQPQHFGDGTRLSIL.

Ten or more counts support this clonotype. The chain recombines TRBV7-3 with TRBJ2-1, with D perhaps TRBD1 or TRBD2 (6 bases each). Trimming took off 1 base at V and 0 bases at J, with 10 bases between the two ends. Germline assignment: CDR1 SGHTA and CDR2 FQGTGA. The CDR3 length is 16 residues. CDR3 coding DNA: TGTGCCAGCAGCTTAATCGGGGGCCCCTCCTACAATGAGCAGTTCTTC. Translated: CASSLIGGPSYNEQFF.

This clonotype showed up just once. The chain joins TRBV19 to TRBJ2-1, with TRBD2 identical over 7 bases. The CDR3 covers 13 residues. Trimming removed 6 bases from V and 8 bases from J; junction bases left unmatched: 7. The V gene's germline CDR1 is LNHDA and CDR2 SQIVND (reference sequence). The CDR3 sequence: CASSPWGGDEQFF. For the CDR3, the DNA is TGTGCCAGTAGCCCCTGGGGAGGGGATGAGCAGTTCTTC.

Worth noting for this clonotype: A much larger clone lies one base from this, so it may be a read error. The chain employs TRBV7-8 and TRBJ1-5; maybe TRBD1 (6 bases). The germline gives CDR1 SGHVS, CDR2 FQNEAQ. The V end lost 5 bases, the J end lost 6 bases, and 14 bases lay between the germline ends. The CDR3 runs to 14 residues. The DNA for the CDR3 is TGTGCCAGCAGCGTCAGGGGAAGGAGTCAGCCCCAGCATTTT. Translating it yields CASSVRGRSQPQHF.

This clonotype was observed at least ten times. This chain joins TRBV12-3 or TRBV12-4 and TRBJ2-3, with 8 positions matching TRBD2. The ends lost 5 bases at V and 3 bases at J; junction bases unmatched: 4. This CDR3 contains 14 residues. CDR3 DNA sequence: TGTGCCAGCAGTCAGGGCGGGAGGACAGATACGCAGTATTTT. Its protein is CASSQGGRTDTQYF.